What follows are 16 T cell receptor beta chains derived from one specimen sequenced in a study of blood T cell repertoires in COVID-19. The data were produced by immunoSEQ multiplex PCR, yet TCRdb's version contains in-frame clones alone and is incomplete. This sample carries over 60,000 clones, roughly 87% of them seen once, and the ten largest clones take 4% to 5%. Sample: peripheral blood. These receptors were collected from a woman aged 45-65 years with active COVID-19.

The rearrangement links TRBV15 to TRBJ2-1; 7 bases map to TRBD2. V shed 0 bases, J shed 5 bases, and the junction held 7 bases outside the gene matches. CDR1 and CDR2 from the germline V gene are LNHNV and YYDKDF (reference sequence). The CDR3 loop spans 16 amino acids. This chain's CDR3 is CATSRDRLADHNEQFF. DNA for the CDR3: TGTGCCACCAGCAGAGATCGACTAGCAGATCACAATGAGCAGTTCTTC.

The chain combines TRBV10-3 with TRBJ1-2; D is perhaps TRBD1 (5 bases). V was pared by 5 bases and J by 0 bases, with 13 bases between. In germline, CDR1 is ENHRY, CDR2 SYGVKD. The CDR3 consists of 15 residues. CDR3 protein: CAISLQAAANYGYTF. The CDR3 region has the DNA TGTGCCATCAGTCTACAGGCGGCTGCTAACTATGGCTACACCTTC.

The chain has TRBV7-8 and TRBJ2-7, with 13 bases aligning to TRBD2. V shed 0 bases and J 0 bases; nucleotides not matched to a gene: 5. The CDR3 consists of 18 residues. The germline V gene has CDR1 SGHVS and CDR2 FQNEAQ. CDR3 sequence (DNA): TGTGCCAGCAGCTTAGCATATAGGACTAGCGGGAGCTCCTACGAGCAGTACTTC. Its translation: CASSLAYRTSGSSYEQYF.

The chain is built from TRBV29-1 and TRBJ2-1; 9 bases are a match to TRBD1. Trimming removed 5 bases from V and 4 bases from J; junction bases left unmatched: 12. This CDR3 has 16 residues. Germline V gene lookup returns CDR1 SQVTM and CDR2 ANQGSEA. The CDR3: CSVFTGGGISYNEQFF. In DNA, the CDR3 is TGCAGCGTTTTCACAGGGGGCGGGATTTCTTACAATGAGCAGTTCTTC.

The V gene is TRBV5-6, the J gene TRBJ2-7; perhaps TRBD1 as D (5 bases). Germline values: CDR1 SGHDT, CDR2 YYEEEE. The germline V and J ends were trimmed by 4 bases and 2 bases, with 19 bases remaining between them. This CDR3 has 16 amino acids. For the CDR3, the DNA is TGTGCCAGCAGCCGTGGGGCCTGGTTTGAGACCTACGAGCAGTACTTC. It codes for CASSRGAWFETYEQYF.

The rearrangement uses TRBV18 and TRBJ1-4; 7 bases fit TRBD1. The trim removed 3 bases at V and 5 bases at J, leaving 12 bases unmatched. The germline V gene encodes CDR1 KGHSH and CDR2 LQKENI. This CDR3 contains 17 residues. CDR3 coding DNA: TGTGCCAGCTCACCGCAATCTTTAGGGGGCAGGAATGAAAAACTGTTTTTT. This gives the protein CASSPQSLGGRNEKLFF.

The chain has TRBV10-2 and TRBJ2-7; 9 nucleotides agree with TRBD2. Germline V gene data show CDR1 as WSHSY and CDR2 as SAAADI. V was clipped by 6 bases and J by 4 bases; unmatched bases: 10. This CDR3 has 15 residues. The CDR3 loop reads CASSAAMTSGYEQYF. The DNA of the CDR3 is TGCGCCAGCAGCGCCGCCATGACTAGCGGATACGAGCAGTACTTC.

The count of this clone is one. The chain is built from TRBV6-4 and TRBJ1-5; possibly TRBD1 for D (5 bases). Germline-derived CDR1 and CDR2 are MRHNA and SNTAGT. Trimming cost V 6 bases and J 3 bases, with 15 bases left between them. The CDR3 is 15 residues long. This CDR3 reads CASSGGGSINQPQHF. The CDR3 DNA follows: TGTGCCAGCAGCGGGGGGGGGAGTATCAATCAGCCCCAGCATTTT.

This clone was detected a few times. CDR3 residues: CASSQNPDRSNYEQYF. In DNA, the CDR3 is TGCGCCAGCAGCCAAAACCCGGACAGGTCGAACTACGAGCAGTACTTC. The V gene is TRBV4-1, the J gene TRBJ2-7; 7 positions agree with TRBD1. CDR1 MGHRA and CDR2 YSYEKL come from the germline V gene. The CDR3 has 16 residues. With V trimmed by 2 bases and J by 3 bases, 10 bases remained unmatched.

The chain joins TRBV7-2 to TRBJ2-1; TRBD2 matches at 11 bases. Germline assignment: CDR1 SGHTA and CDR2 FQGNSA. The CDR3 is 15 amino acids. The trim removed 2 bases at V and 9 bases at J, leaving 6 bases unmatched. As DNA, the CDR3 is TGTGCCAGCAGCTTACTAGCGGGAGGTCTGGGTGAGCAGTTCTTC. It codes for CASSLLAGGLGEQFF.

The chain uses TRBV3-1 (or the pseudogene TRBV3-2) and TRBJ2-1, with 7 bases matching TRBD2. The CDR3 contains 15 residues. V lost 3 bases, J lost 6 bases, and 8 bases stayed unmatched. Germline V gives CDR1 LGHDT, CDR2 YNNKEL (reference sequence). CDR3 in DNA: TGTGCCAGCAGCCACGCCTTACGCGGGAGCAATGAGCAGTTCTTC. Its translation is CASSHALRGSNEQFF.

V and J are TRBV6-5 and TRBJ1-1; D is undetermined. The CDR3 contains 14 residues. The V end was cut by 6 bases, the J end by 1 base, with 12 bases between. Germline V gene data show CDR1 as MNHEY and CDR2 as SVGAGI. In nucleotides, the CDR3 is TGTGCCAGCAGCGTCAGATTAACGAACACTGAAGCTTTCTTT. This codes for CASSVRLTNTEAFF.

This chain joins TRBV7-2 and TRBJ1-2, with 7 bases identical to TRBD1. The length of the CDR3 is 16 residues. The germline V gene encodes CDR1 SGHTA and CDR2 FQGNSA. J gave up 14 bases and V 5 bases, and 23 bases lay outside the gene matches. CDR3 amino acids: CASSHLTPTTPTGRTF. In DNA form, the CDR3 reads TGTGCCAGCAGCCACCTCACCCCGACTACCCCGACAGGGCGTACCTTC.

The CDR3 loop is CASSVATGETQYF. In nucleotides, the CDR3 is TGTGCCAGCAGCGTAGCTACAGGAGAGACCCAGTACTTC. V gene TRBV9 combines with J gene TRBJ2-5; TRBD1 is a possible D gene (5 bases). Trimming stripped 0 bases from V and 4 bases from J, with 7 bases between. This CDR3 is 13 amino acids long. Looked up from germline, CDR1 is SGDLS and CDR2 is YYNGEE.

J is TRBJ2-1 and V is TRBV7-7, with 7 bases aligning to TRBD2. With 0 bases clipped from V and 8 bases from J, the junction kept 7 bases outside the gene matches. Germline V gene lookup returns CDR1 SSHAT and CDR2 FNYEAQ (reference sequence). The CDR3 length is 15 residues. The CDR3 bases are TGTGCCAGCAGCTTAGCGGGCATAGCGGGCGATGAGCAGTTCTTC. It yields the protein CASSLAGIAGDEQFF.

This chain links TRBV9 with TRBJ2-2; D uncertain. Germline values: CDR1 SGDLS, CDR2 YYNGEE. CDR3 size: 15 residues. Trimming took off 0 bases at V and 0 bases at J, with 6 bases between the two ends. For the CDR3, the DNA is TGTGCCAGCAGCGTAGACGGAGCGAACACCGGGGAGCTGTTTTTT. This encodes CASSVDGANTGELFF.